These 27 T cell receptor beta chains were sequenced from one sample in a study of blood T cell repertoires in COVID-19. Sequencing was performed with immunoSEQ multiplex PCR; in TCRdb, only in-frame clones are kept and a portion is missing. The repertoire holds 490,000 or so clones, roughly nine tenths seen once, with around 7.9% in the top ten. Sequenced: PBMCs or T cells enriched from blood (not recorded which). These receptors came from a woman aged 55-69 years who had recovered from COVID-19.

As for this clone: Other DNA sequences within the sample encode an identical CDR3. V and J are TRBV18 and TRBJ1-3; 10 nucleotides line up with TRBD1. This CDR3 has 17 amino acids. V dropped 6 bases and J dropped 0; count of bases not matched to a gene: 8. CDR1 is KGHSH and CDR2 is LQKENI in the germline V gene. The CDR3 DNA follows: TGTGCCAGCTCCCCGGGACAGGGGTCTAGCTCTGGAAACACCATATATTTT. Its protein is CASSPGQGSSSGNTIYF.

This clone is a singleton in its sample. The chain recombines TRBV3-1 (or the pseudogene TRBV3-2) with TRBJ2-1, with a tentative D call TRBD1 (7 bases). This CDR3 region has 16 residues. V shed 4 bases and J shed 4 bases, with 17 bases lying between them. Germline-derived CDR1 and CDR2 are LGHDT and YNNKEL (reference sequence). CDR3 DNA sequence: TGTGCCAGCAGCCCCTCAGGCAGGGGGGTATACAATGAGCAGTTCTTC. Its translation: CASSPSGRGVYNEQFF.

The rearrangement uses TRBV5-4 and TRBJ2-7, with TRBD2 as a possible D gene (5 bases). The CDR3 spans 14 residues. The germline CDR1 and CDR2 sequences are SGHNT and YYREEE (reference sequence). Trimming took 0 bases from V and 3 from J, leaving 10 bases between them. The chain's CDR3 is CASSLVRGNYEQYF. The DNA for the CDR3 is TGTGCCAGCAGCTTGGTTCGGGGTAACTACGAGCAGTACTTC.

The gene calls are TRBV6-5 and TRBJ2-2; tentative D call: TRBD1 (5 bases). The CDR3 is 14 amino acids. V lost 8 bases and J lost 6, with 16 bases in between. The germline gives CDR1 MNHEY, CDR2 SVGAGI. The CDR3 is CASSVQGISGELFF. For the CDR3, the DNA is TGTGCCAGCTCAGTTCAGGGAATCTCCGGGGAGCTGTTTTTT.

This chain joins TRBV18 and TRBJ1-6; 8 bases map to TRBD1. This CDR3 is 14 amino acids long. After removal of 4 bases from V and 14 bases from J, the junction contained 10 bases not matched to a gene. Germline V CDR1 and CDR2: KGHSH, LQKENI. CDR3 loop: CASSLDSGGPTLHF. The CDR3 nucleotides are TGTGCCAGCTCACTCGACTCAGGGGGCCCCACCCTCCACTTT.

V and J are TRBV5-1 and TRBJ2-7, with 10 bases fitting TRBD2. CDR1 SGHRS and CDR2 YFSETQ come from the germline V gene. The length of the CDR3 is 18 residues. V was pared by 0 bases and J by 2 bases, with 11 bases of the junction left unmatched. The CDR3 protein is CASSLALQAGGPPYEQYF. DNA for the CDR3: TGCGCCAGCAGCTTGGCCCTACAAGCGGGGGGGCCGCCCTACGAGCAGTACTTC.

The CDR3 here is CASSQAGGPEQYV. The CDR3, as DNA: TGTGCCAGCAGCCAGGCGGGGGGACCCGAGCAGTACGTC. The chain carries TRBV6-2 or TRBV6-3 and TRBJ2-7; 8 nucleotides line up with TRBD2. Germline CDR1 reads MNHEY; CDR2 reads SVGEGT. With V trimmed by 6 bases and J by 6 bases, 7 bases remained unmatched. This CDR3 region has 13 residues.

The rearrangement uses TRBV5-1 and TRBJ1-1, with D maybe TRBD1 (5 bases). Germline V CDR1 and CDR2: SGHRS, YFSETQ. V gave up 0 bases and J gave up 3 bases, with 12 bases separating them. This CDR3 comprises 15 residues. The chain's CDR3 is CASSLVMGPDTEAFF. As DNA, the CDR3 is TGCGCCAGCAGCTTGGTTATGGGGCCGGACACTGAAGCTTTCTTT.

The rearrangement uses TRBV10-3 and TRBJ2-7; possible D gene TRBD2, 7 bases. Trimming removed 2 bases at V and 5 bases at J, with 16 bases between. Germline CDR1 reads ENHRY; CDR2 reads SYGVKD. The CDR3 contains 15 residues. The CDR3: CAISEPSRGRHEQYF. CDR3 nucleotides: TGTGCCATCAGTGAGCCCTCGCGGGGGCGCCACGAGCAGTACTTC.

This rearrangement joins TRBV6-5 to TRBJ1-1; no reliable D call. Trimming shortened V by 6 bases and J by 13 bases, and 21 bases separated the two germline ends. Germline-derived CDR1 and CDR2 are MNHEY and SVGAGI. The CDR3 has 13 residues. CDR3 sequence: CASRGTTRQAVFF. In nucleotides, the CDR3 is TGTGCCAGCAGGGGAACGACACGACAAGCGGTTTTCTTT.

CDR3 sequence reads: CASSELGQGISPLHF. CDR3 in DNA: TGTGCCAGCAGTGAATTGGGACAGGGTATCTCACCCCTCCACTTT. The chain recombines TRBV2 with TRBJ1-6; 9 nucleotides agree with TRBD1. The CDR3 is 15 residues long. V trimming: 2 bases; J trimming: 10 bases; junction bases outside the gene matches: 6. Germline V gene lookup returns CDR1 SNHLY and CDR2 FYNNEI.

The genes are TRBV25-1 and TRBJ2-3; D ambiguous. Germline CDR1 reads MGHDK; CDR2 reads SYGVNS. V was clipped by 3 bases and J by 2 bases, with 6 bases between them. The CDR3 consists of 13 residues. The CDR3 DNA follows: TGTGCCAGCAGTGAGCACAACACAGATACGCAGTATTTT. It encodes CASSEHNTDTQYF. The variable domain in full, with the rest retrieved from reference TRBV25-1 and TRBJ2-3, is EADIYQTPRYLVIGTGKKITLECSQTMGHDKMYWYQQDPGMELHLIHYSYGVNSTEKGDLSSESTVSRIRTEHFPLTLESARPSHTSQYLCASSEHNTDTQYFGPGTRLTVL.

The rearrangement links TRBV3-1 (or the pseudogene TRBV3-2) to TRBJ1-2, with a possible D match to TRBD1 (5 bases). The V gene's germline CDR1 is LGHDT and CDR2 YNNKEL (reference sequence). Trimming cost V 1 base and J 5 bases, with 14 bases left between them. This CDR3 is built from 15 residues. CDR3 nucleotide sequence: TGTGCCAGCAGCCAAGGGCAGGGTATCCCTTATGGCTACACCTTC. Its protein is CASSQGQGIPYGYTF.

The V gene is TRBV7-9, the J gene TRBJ2-4, with D possibly being TRBD2 (6 bases). The CDR3 is made up of 14 amino acids. Looked up from germline, CDR1 is SEHNR and CDR2 is FQNEAQ (reference sequence). Trimming cost V 5 bases and J 5 bases, with 13 bases left between them. The CDR3 DNA follows: TGTGCCAGCAGCCCGCGGGACGGTCAAAACATTCAGTACTTC. Amino acid sequence: CASSPRDGQNIQYF.

The CDR3 DNA reads as TGTGCCAGCAGCCCCCCCGAGGGAAGGGGGCTGTTTTTT. Translated: CASSPPEGRGLFF. This chain joins TRBV14 and TRBJ1-4; D might be TRBD1 (6 bases). Germline V gives CDR1 SGHDN, CDR2 FVKESK. This CDR3 comprises 13 residues. The ends were cut back, 4 bases at V and 14 bases at J, with 17 bases in the middle.

The chain couples TRBV2 to TRBJ1-5, with D possibly matching TRBD1 (6 bases). V lost 3 bases, J lost 6 bases, and 12 bases lay in between. CDR3 length: 14 amino acids. CDR1 is SNHLY and CDR2 is FYNNEI in the germline V gene. The CDR3 sequence: CASSDSGGLQPQHF. The CDR3 DNA sequence: TGTGCCAGCAGTGACTCCGGGGGGCTTCAGCCCCAGCATTTT.

This clone showed up just a few times. The chain couples TRBV6-5 to TRBJ1-1; the match to TRBD1 covers 8 bases. Trimming took 2 bases from V and 4 from J; bases not matched to a gene: 6. CDR1 MNHEY and CDR2 SVGAGI come from the germline V gene. This CDR3 has 15 residues. The CDR3 nucleotides read TGTGCCAGCAGTTACACCGACAGGGGAGTCACTGAAGCTTTCTTT. It translates to CASSYTDRGVTEAFF.

The J gene is TRBJ2-1, the V gene TRBV7-8; D is possibly TRBD2 (5 bases). V was clipped by 0 bases and J by 0 bases, with 18 bases between them. There are 19 residues in the CDR3. Germline V CDR1 and CDR2: SGHVS, FQNEAQ. The CDR3 protein is CASSLARVAGKSSYNEQFF. The CDR3, as DNA: TGTGCCAGCAGCTTAGCGAGGGTGGCCGGGAAGAGCTCCTACAATGAGCAGTTCTTC.

J is TRBJ2-5 and V is TRBV7-6, with TRBD1 matching 7 bases. V shed 5 bases, J shed 1 base, and the junction held 4 bases outside the gene matches. Looked up from germline, CDR1 is SGHVS and CDR2 is FNYEAQ. The CDR3 has 14 amino acids. CDR3 loop: CASSQDRAQETQYF. In DNA, the CDR3 is TGTGCCAGCAGCCAAGACAGGGCCCAAGAGACCCAGTACTTC.

The chain joins TRBV7-8 to TRBJ2-1, with 7 bases that match TRBD2. CDR3 length: 15 residues. Germline V gene sequence: CDR1 SGHVS, CDR2 FQNEAQ. Unmatched junction bases numbered 9, after V lost 4 bases and J lost 6 bases. The CDR3 DNA follows: TGTGCCAGCAGCTCCCTCCAGGGAGGGGTCAATGAGCAGTTCTTC. This encodes CASSSLQGGVNEQFF.

The rearrangement uses TRBV7-9 and TRBJ1-3; D gene ambiguous. The ends were cut back, 7 bases at V and 2 bases at J, with 9 bases in the middle. CDR3 length: 13 residues. Germline assignment: CDR1 SEHNR and CDR2 FQNEAQ (reference sequence). In nucleotides, the CDR3 is TGTGCCAGCATGCCGGGAGCTGGAAACACCATATATTTT. It encodes CASMPGAGNTIYF.

The chain has TRBV5-1 and TRBJ2-7, with D possibly being TRBD1 (7 bases). Trimming pared 5 bases from V and 5 bases from J, leaving 17 bases between. Germline V gives CDR1 SGHRS, CDR2 YFSETQ. This CDR3 is built from 14 residues. CDR3 in DNA: TGCGCCAGCAGAAACAGGGGAGGCCCCAACGAGCAGTACTTC. It specifies CASRNRGGPNEQYF.

The chain carries TRBV6-4 and TRBJ1-6; D uncertain. V lost 6 bases, J lost 10 bases, and 13 bases lay in between. CDR1 and CDR2 (germline): MRHNA, SNTAGT. The CDR3 spans 13 residues. Here the CDR3 reads CASSENRVSPLHF. The CDR3 region has the DNA TGTGCCAGCAGCGAGAATCGAGTCTCACCCCTCCACTTT.

V usage is TRBV6-5 and J usage is TRBJ1-1; TRBD1 aligns across 9 bases. The germline CDR1 and CDR2 sequences are MNHEY and SVGAGI. Trimming took 6 bases from V and 4 from J; bases not matched to a gene: 3. The CDR3 spans 13 residues. In DNA form, the CDR3 reads TGTGCCAGCAGGATGACAGGGGGCACTGAAGCTTTCTTT. Protein sequence: CASRMTGGTEAFF.

The CDR3 reads CASNPWAPSGQIYNEQFF. The CDR3 DNA follows: TGTGCCAGCAATCCGTGGGCCCCGTCGGGACAAATATACAATGAGCAGTTCTTC. This chain joins TRBV21-1 and TRBJ2-1; no DNA check was done on the table's D call, TRBD1. TRBV21-1 is an annotated pseudogene. CDR3 length: 18 residues.

A word on this clone: Other DNA sequences within the sample encode an identical CDR3. The chain employs TRBV12-3 or TRBV12-4 and TRBJ1-1; possibly TRBD1 for D (5 bases). V was trimmed by 3 bases and J by 5 bases, leaving 7 bases between them. This CDR3 has 12 residues. The CDR3 sequence: CASSFGGTEAFF. The CDR3 DNA reads TGTGCCAGCAGTTTCGGGGGGACTGAAGCTTTCTTT.

The chain employs TRBV5-4 and TRBJ2-1; D might be TRBD1 (5 bases). The CDR3 consists of 16 residues. The germline V gene encodes CDR1 SGHNT and CDR2 YYREEE (reference sequence). V was trimmed by 4 bases and J by 2 bases, leaving 16 bases between them. CDR3 sequence (DNA): TGTGCCAGCAGCCGGGCAGGGTCGGGCGCCTACAATGAGCAGTTCTTC. This codes for CASSRAGSGAYNEQFF.